The rows below give T cell receptor beta chains drawn from one sample of a study of radiation and T cells in renal cell carcinoma. The assay was immunoSEQ multiplex PCR, and TCRdb's table has in-frame clones only and misses some. The data contain 100,000 to 150,000 clones, about 81% of them singletons. The sample in question was blood, obtained from a patient whose treatment included radiotherapy and nephrectomy. The receptors shown here come from a man in his fifties or sixties with renal cell carcinoma. The CDR3 runs from the conserved cysteine through the conserved F or W. The D gene is left open where the match is weak. Not all rows give a size; the values are once, few, many and, for expanded clones, a class.

d_gene | abundance | j_gene | v_gene | CDR3nt | CDR3aa
TRBD1 | NA | TRBJ1-2 | TRBV19 | TGTGCCAGTACTCCGACAGGGGGGGTCCCCTATGGCTACACCTTC | CASTPTGGVPYGYTF
TRBD2 | NA | TRBJ2-1 | TRBV5-4 | TGTGCCAGCAGCTCTTCTAGCGGGAGTTTCAATGAGCAGTTCTTC | CASSSSSGSFNEQFF
NA | few | TRBJ2-4 | TRBV4-2 | TGTGCCAGCAGCCAAGATTTCGTCATTCAGTACTTC | CASSQDFVIQYF
NA | once | TRBJ1-3 | TRBV7-2 | TGTGCCAGCAGCCCTCAGGGAGGGCTCGGAAACACCATATATTTT | CASSPQGGLGNTIYF
NA | NA | TRBJ2-3 | TRBV30 | TGTGCCTGGAGTCCGCCCATACGCACAGATACGCAGTATTTT | CAWSPPIRTDTQYF
NA | few | TRBJ1-1 | TRBV2 | TGTGCCAGCAGTGATACCGATCCGGGAGCGAACACTGAAGCTTTCTTT | CASSDTDPGANTEAFF
TRBD1 | NA | TRBJ1-1 | TRBV19 | TGTGCCAGTAGAGGAGGGGGCGCATTTGGAACTGAAGCTTTCTTT | CASRGGGAFGTEAFF
NA | NA | TRBJ1-1 | TRBV7-6 | TGTGCCAGCAGCTTAGAACAAACGAACACTGAAGCTTTCTTT | CASSLEQTNTEAFF
NA | NA | TRBJ1-5 | TRBV19 | TGTGCCACTCGGACAAGGGGTGGCAATCAGCCCCAGCATTTT | CATRTRGGNQPQHF
NA | few | TRBJ2-1 | TRBV5-5 | TGTGCCAGCAGCTTGGACGGGACTGGTTACAATGAGCAGTTCTTC | CASSLDGTGYNEQFF
NA | few | TRBJ1-3 | TRBV9 | TGTGCCAGCAGCGTAGAGGGGAATTCTGGAAACACCATATATTTT | CASSVEGNSGNTIYF
NA | once | TRBJ2-1 | TRBV15 | TGTGCCACCAGCAGAGAATCCCCCGGGACCTACAATGAGCAGTTCTTC | CATSRESPGTYNEQFF
NA | NA | TRBJ1-1 | TRBV28 | TGTGCCAGCAGTCCTGTGGGCGGGATAGCTTTCTTT | CASSPVGGIAFF
NA | NA | TRBJ2-7 | TRBV5-1 | TGCGCCAGCAGCACAGCGCGGGCTAGGGACGGCGAGCAGTACTTC | CASSTARARDGEQYF
NA | NA | TRBJ1-1 | TRBV5-6 | TGTGCCAGCAGCTTGCCAGCAGGGACTGAGGCTTTCTTT | CASSLPAGTEAFF
TRBD1 | NA | TRBJ2-1 | TRBV4-1 | TGCGCCAGCAGCCGAAACCTCGGACAGGGATCGGGTGAGCAGTTCTTC | CASSRNLGQGSGEQFF
NA | NA | TRBJ2-2 | TRBV5-1 | TGCGCCAGCATTAGCATCACCGGGGAGCTGTTTTTT | CASISITGELFF